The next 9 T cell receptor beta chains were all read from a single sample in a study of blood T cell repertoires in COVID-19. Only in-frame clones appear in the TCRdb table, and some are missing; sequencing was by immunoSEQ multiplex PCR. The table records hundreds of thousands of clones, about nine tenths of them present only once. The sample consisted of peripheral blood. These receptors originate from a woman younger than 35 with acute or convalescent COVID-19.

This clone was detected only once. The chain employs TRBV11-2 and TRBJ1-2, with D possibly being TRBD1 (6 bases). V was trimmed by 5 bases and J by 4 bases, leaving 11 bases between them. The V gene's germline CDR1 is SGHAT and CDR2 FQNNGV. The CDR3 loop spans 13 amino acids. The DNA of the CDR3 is TGTGCCAGCAGCCAAGGGACATCCTATGGCTACACCTTC. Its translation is CASSQGTSYGYTF.

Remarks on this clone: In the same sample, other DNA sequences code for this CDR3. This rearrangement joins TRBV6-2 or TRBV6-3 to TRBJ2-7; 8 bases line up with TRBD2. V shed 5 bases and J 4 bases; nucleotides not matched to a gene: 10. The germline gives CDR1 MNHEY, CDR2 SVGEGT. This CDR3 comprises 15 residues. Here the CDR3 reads CASSRLAGGPYEQYF. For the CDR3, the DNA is TGTGCCAGCAGTCGCCTGGCGGGGGGCCCTTACGAGCAGTACTTC.

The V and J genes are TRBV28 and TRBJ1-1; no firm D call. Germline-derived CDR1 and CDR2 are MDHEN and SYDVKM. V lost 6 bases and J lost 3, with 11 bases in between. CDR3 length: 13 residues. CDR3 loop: CASSQQRDTEAFF. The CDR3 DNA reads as TGTGCCAGCAGCCAACAGAGAGACACTGAAGCTTTCTTT.

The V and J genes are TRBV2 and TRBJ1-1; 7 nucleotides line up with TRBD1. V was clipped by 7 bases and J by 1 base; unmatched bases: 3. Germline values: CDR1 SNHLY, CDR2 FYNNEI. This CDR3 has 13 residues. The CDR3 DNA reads TGTGCCAGCATTAGACAGGGGAACACTGAAGCTTTCTTT. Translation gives CASIRQGNTEAFF.

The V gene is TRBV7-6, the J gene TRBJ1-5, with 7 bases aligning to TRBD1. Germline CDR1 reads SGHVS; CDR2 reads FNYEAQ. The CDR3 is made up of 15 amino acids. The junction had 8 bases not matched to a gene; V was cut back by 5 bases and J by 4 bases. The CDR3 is CASSPTGLSNQPQHF. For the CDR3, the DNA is TGTGCCAGCAGCCCGACAGGGTTGAGTAATCAGCCCCAGCATTTT.

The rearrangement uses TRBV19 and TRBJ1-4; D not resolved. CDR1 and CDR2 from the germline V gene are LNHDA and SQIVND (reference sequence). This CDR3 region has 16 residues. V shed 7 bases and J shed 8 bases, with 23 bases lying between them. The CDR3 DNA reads TGTGCCAGTACTAACTATAGGTCGGAACCCTCCGAAAAACTGTTTTTT. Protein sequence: CASTNYRSEPSEKLFF. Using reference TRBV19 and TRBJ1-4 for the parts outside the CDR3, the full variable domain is DGGITQSPKYLFRKEGQNVTLSCEQNLNHDAMYWYRQDPGQGLRLIYYSQIVNDFQKGDIAEGYSVSREKKESFPLTVTSAQKNPTAFYLCASTNYRSEPSEKLFFGSGTQLSVL.

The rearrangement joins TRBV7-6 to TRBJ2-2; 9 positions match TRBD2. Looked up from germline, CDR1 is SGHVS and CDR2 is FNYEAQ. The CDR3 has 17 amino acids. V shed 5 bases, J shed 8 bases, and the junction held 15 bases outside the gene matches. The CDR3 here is CASSQGVAGEEPGELFF. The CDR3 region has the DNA TGTGCCAGCAGCCAAGGGGTAGCGGGGGAAGAACCGGGGGAGCTGTTTTTT.

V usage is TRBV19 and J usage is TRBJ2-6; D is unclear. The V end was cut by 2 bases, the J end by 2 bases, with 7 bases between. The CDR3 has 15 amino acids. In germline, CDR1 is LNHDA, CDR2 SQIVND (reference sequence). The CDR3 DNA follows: TGTGCCAGTAGTATAATCAGGCCTGGGGCCAACGTCCTGACTTTC. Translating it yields CASSIIRPGANVLTF.

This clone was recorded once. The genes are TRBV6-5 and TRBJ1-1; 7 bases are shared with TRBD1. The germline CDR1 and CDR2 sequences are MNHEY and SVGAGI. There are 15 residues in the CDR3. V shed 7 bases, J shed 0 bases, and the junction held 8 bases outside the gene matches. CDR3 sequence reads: CASTKRGPVNTEAFF. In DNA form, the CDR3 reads TGTGCCAGCACCAAGAGGGGGCCAGTGAACACTGAAGCTTTCTTT.